Presented here are 15 T cell receptor beta chains from one specimen sequenced in a study of cytomegalovirus exposure and HLA in healthy donors. 60 Vbeta and 13 Jbeta primers were used in PCR. Assay used: immunoSEQ multiplex PCR; TCRdb lists only in-frame clones, some missing. The sample comprises about 160,000 clones, 60% to 80% of which are singletons, and around 0.97% rests with the top ten. The specimen was PBMCs. Receptor source: a woman in her forties or fifties in good health and CMV-seropositive.

Concerning this clone itself: An end of the junction differs from the germline gene, which may be a read error. This chain uses TRBV7-7 with TRBJ2-5; the D gene is possibly TRBD1 (6 bases). Germline lookup yields CDR1 SSHAT and CDR2 FNYEAQ (reference sequence). This CDR3 has 13 residues. CDR3 loop: CASSSTGKETQYF. CDR3 DNA: TGTGCTAGCAGCTCCACAGGGAAGGAGACCCAGTACTTC.

The chain combines TRBV5-1 with TRBJ2-1; 7 bases are shared with TRBD2. The CDR3 is made up of 14 amino acids. The V and J ends lost 0 bases and 4 bases, in that order; junction bases with no gene match: 1. The germline gives CDR1 SGHRS, CDR2 YFSETQ. In DNA form, the CDR3 reads TGCGCCAGCAGCTTGGGGGACTATTACAATGAGCAGTTCTTC. This gives the protein CASSLGDYYNEQFF.

The rearrangement uses TRBV13 and TRBJ1-5; the D gene is possibly TRBD1 (5 bases). CDR1 and CDR2 from the germline V gene are PRHDT and FYEKMQ (reference sequence). The CDR3 extends over 15 amino acids. V shed 3 bases and J shed 2 bases, with 11 bases lying between them. The CDR3 nucleotides read TGTGCCAGCAGCTTGGGACTAGCGGGCAATCAGCCCCAGCATTTT. Translated, it gives CASSLGLAGNQPQHF. Combining the CDR3 with reference TRBV13 and TRBJ1-5 gives the whole variable domain AAGVIQSPRHLIKEKRETATLKCYPIPRHDTVYWYQQGPGQDPQFLISFYEKMQSDKGSIPDRFSAQQFSDYHSELNMSSLELGDSALYFCASSLGLAGNQPQHFGDGTRLSIL.

The chain couples TRBV2 to TRBJ2-7, with a possible D match to TRBD1 (5 bases). CDR1 and CDR2 (germline): SNHLY, FYNNEI. The CDR3 sequence is 14 residues long. V was clipped by 8 bases and J by 1 base, with 15 bases between them. In nucleotides, the CDR3 is TGTGCCAGCCTGACAGAAAAGGTTTCCTACGAGCAGTACTTC. Translating it yields CASLTEKVSYEQYF. Supplemented by reference TRBV2 and TRBJ2-7, the full variable domain reads EPEVTQTPSHQVTQMGQEVILRCVPISNHLYFYWYRQILGQKVEFLVSFYNNEISEKSEIFDDQFSVERPDGSNFTLKIRSTKLEDSAMYFCASLTEKVSYEQYFGPGTRLTVT.

V and J are TRBV18 and TRBJ1-5, with TRBD1 as a possible D gene (5 bases). Per the germline V gene, CDR1 is KGHSH and CDR2 is LQKENI. With 5 bases removed from V and 4 bases from J, the gap between germline ends came to 15 bases. The CDR3 is made up of 15 amino acids. The CDR3 bases are TGTGCCAGCTCATCGACGGATAACAGGAATCAGCCCCAGCATTTT. Protein product: CASSSTDNRNQPQHF.

The chain couples TRBV6-1 to TRBJ1-1; weak D call: TRBD1 (5 bases). V was trimmed by 4 bases and J by 4 bases, leaving 13 bases between them. Germline lookup yields CDR1 MNHNS and CDR2 SASEGT. This CDR3 contains 14 residues. The CDR3 region is CASSVLEGSTEAFF. The CDR3 DNA follows: TGTGCCAGCAGTGTATTGGAGGGGAGCACTGAAGCTTTCTTT.

The chain combines TRBV9 with TRBJ2-1; D gene ambiguous. CDR1 SGDLS and CDR2 YYNGEE come from the germline V gene. This CDR3 region has 13 residues. The ends were cut back, 2 bases at V and 6 bases at J, with 9 bases in the middle. The CDR3 DNA sequence: TGTGCCAGCAGCGTTGCCTTACTCAATGAGCAGTTCTTC. Protein product: CASSVALLNEQFF.

The J gene is TRBJ2-7, the V gene TRBV4-1; 7 positions match TRBD1. This CDR3 has 17 amino acids. Trimming cost V 3 bases and J 5 bases; bases outside gene matches: 16. Germline CDR1 is MGHRA and CDR2 is YSYEKL. The CDR3: CASSHPTEGTDLDEQYF. In DNA, the CDR3 is TGCGCCAGCAGCCATCCGACAGAGGGGACAGACCTCGACGAGCAGTACTTC.

The chain carries TRBV7-2 and TRBJ1-1; D remains unclear. The V end was cut by 7 bases, the J end by 5 bases, with 11 bases between. There are 12 residues in the CDR3. The V gene's germline CDR1 is SGHTA and CDR2 FQGNSA. The CDR3 DNA is TGTGCCAGCACCCCCGGGATTACTGAAGCTTTCTTT. It encodes CASTPGITEAFF. Complete variable domain (other parts from reference TRBV7-2 and TRBJ1-1): GAGVSQSPSNKVTEKGKDVELRCDPISGHTALYWYRQSLGQGLEFLIYFQGNSAPDKSGLPSDRFSAERTGGSVSTLTIQRTQQEDSAVYLCASTPGITEAFFGQGTRLTVV.

Comments on this clone: The missing conserved phenylalanine or tryptophan at the end of this CDR3 makes a read error likely. The CDR3 region has the DNA TGCGCCAGCAGCCAGGCTGCCGGACAGAACTATGGCTACACCGTC. As protein: CASSQAAGQNYGYTV. The rearrangement links TRBV4-1 to TRBJ1-2; TRBD1 is a possible D gene (6 bases). CDR3 length: 15 amino acids. The ends were cut back, 3 bases at V and 2 bases at J, with 13 bases in the middle. Germline V gene lookup returns CDR1 MGHRA and CDR2 YSYEKL.

The chain carries TRBV2 and TRBJ1-3; 7 bases map to TRBD1. The germline V gene has CDR1 SNHLY and CDR2 FYNNEI. V lost 5 bases and J lost 5; bases outside the gene matches: 6. There are 14 residues in the CDR3. In DNA form, the CDR3 reads TGTGCCAGCAGTATGGCAGGGGGACGAAACACCATATATTTT. As protein: CASSMAGGRNTIYF. Based on the CDR3 plus reference TRBV2 and TRBJ1-3, the full variable domain is EPEVTQTPSHQVTQMGQEVILRCVPISNHLYFYWYRQILGQKVEFLVSFYNNEISEKSEIFDDQFSVERPDGSNFTLKIRSTKLEDSAMYFCASSMAGGRNTIYFGEGSWLTVV.

The chain has TRBV27 and TRBJ2-3, with TRBD1 matching over 7 bases. CDR1 is MNHEY and CDR2 is SMNVEV in the germline V gene (reference sequence). The trim removed 6 bases at V and 2 bases at J, leaving 17 bases unmatched. The CDR3 sequence is 18 residues long. DNA of the CDR3: TGTGCCAGCAGCCCCCTTCCGCCCGGGGACAGCATCACAGATACGCAGTATTTT. It yields the protein CASSPLPPGDSITDTQYF.

This chain uses TRBV27 with TRBJ2-3; TRBD2 agrees at 8 bases. Germline CDR1 and CDR2: MNHEY and SMNVEV (reference sequence). V was pared by 6 bases and J by 6 bases, with 11 bases of the junction left unmatched. CDR3 length: 15 amino acids. The CDR3 loop reads CASRRPGLGLDTQYF. CDR3 in DNA: TGTGCCAGCAGACGGCCGGGACTAGGACTTGATACGCAGTATTTT.

This sequence joins TRBV6-5 and TRBJ2-2; D not certain. CDR1 and CDR2 from the germline V gene are MNHEY and SVGAGI. V lost 5 bases to trimming and J lost 2 bases, with 3 bases between them. This CDR3 has 12 amino acids. The DNA for the CDR3 is TGTGCCAGCAGTCCAAACACCGGGGAGCTGTTTTTT. Amino acid sequence: CASSPNTGELFF.

The CDR3 DNA sequence: TGTGCCAGCAGTGAGGCAGGGGAGCTGTTTTTT. Protein sequence: CASSEAGELFF. The genes are TRBV2 and TRBJ2-2; D gene unclear. Germline CDR1 SNHLY, CDR2 FYNNEI. Trimming removed 3 bases at V and 8 bases at J, with 4 bases between. The CDR3 spans 11 residues. Looking up the rest from reference TRBV2 and TRBJ2-2 gives the full variable domain: EPEVTQTPSHQVTQMGQEVILRCVPISNHLYFYWYRQILGQKVEFLVSFYNNEISEKSEIFDDQFSVERPDGSNFTLKIRSTKLEDSAMYFCASSEAGELFFGEGSRLTVL.